This TCR beta chain was identified in a study of cytomegalovirus exposure and HLA in healthy donors. Study-level points and caveats: Using the classifier, cytomegalovirus status was reportedly diagnosed with high specificity and sensitivity. The only immune exposure information that was available was CMV serostatus.

This clone was seen more than once but under ten times. Its antigen remains unidentified. PCR employed 60 Vbeta and 13 Jbeta primers. Authors' methods: Counted up in a later analysis, unique TCR beta chains came to about 80 million, with about 9.9 million shared. Libraries were prepared by immunoSEQ multiplex PCR; TCRdb keeps only in-frame clonotypes and omits some of them. The V and J calls and clone size were taken over from that table, and D and trimming were inferred from the DNA. The sample has approximately 170,000 clones, 68% seen once. Germline V lookup: CDR1 MNHEY, CDR2 SMNVEV (reference sequence). V trimming: 2 bases; J trimming: 9 bases; junction bases outside the gene matches: 8. The CDR3 sequence is 16 residues long.

The TCR sequence derives from a woman aged 35 to 49 in good health and CMV-seropositive. The sequenced sample consisted of PBMCs. The chain is built from TRBV27 and TRBJ2-1, with TRBD2 matching 12 bases. DNA of the CDR3: TGTGCCAGCAGTTTACTTCTAGCGGGAGGGCCGGGTGAGCAGTTCTTC. Translated: CASSLLLAGGPGEQFF.